Presented here are 25 T cell receptor beta chains from one specimen sequenced in a study of shared clonotypes between healthy human individuals (dated by TCRdb to 2018 to 2021). The library was made by the immunoSEQ multiplex PCR assay. This immuneACCESS table, as held by TCRdb, lists in-frame sequences with V and J called but not all clones. Of the missing ones, under half trace to an unresolved V gene in checked studies; the others have no known cause. The sample data list about 2,100,000 clones, and about 93% of these were observed just once. Roughly 1.8% of the sample belongs to the ten largest clones. CD8 naive samples consisted of CD45RO-negative cells that were positively selected for CCR7, yielding a CD45RA+CCR7+ population without TemRA cells. The sequencing input was naive CD8+ T cells from PBMCs. The cell subset or site label corresponds to: CD45RA+CCR7+. These receptors all come from a man aged 18 to 30 in good health. Some clones in this sample may be carry-over from other donors' samples.

The gene calls are TRBV11-3 and TRBJ2-1, with D possibly TRBD2 on 5 matching bases. V was cut by 5 bases and J by 3 bases, with 14 bases left in between. CDR1 SGHNT and CDR2 YENEEA come from the germline V gene. The CDR3 is 15 residues long. The DNA of the CDR3 is TGTGCCAGCAGCCAAGAAGCTCGGGGCTACAATGAGCAGTTCTTC. Amino acid sequence: CASSQEARGYNEQFF.

The sample holds one count of this clone. V gene TRBV15 combines with J gene TRBJ2-4; D is ambiguous. Germline values: CDR1 LNHNV, CDR2 YYDKDF (reference sequence). The CDR3 is 14 amino acids. V gave up 5 bases and J gave up 9 bases, with 17 bases separating them. The CDR3 DNA is TGTGCCACCAGCGATGTAGTGACCTTTGGCATTCAGTACTTC. It is translated as CATSDVVTFGIQYF.

The gene calls are TRBV11-2 and TRBJ2-1; 8 bases match TRBD2. This CDR3 has 14 amino acids. Per the germline V gene, CDR1 is SGHAT and CDR2 is FQNNGV. The J segment lost 14 bases and the V segment lost 5 bases, leaving 14 bases of the junction unmatched. CDR3 loop: CASSPGGAGVGEFF. In DNA, the CDR3 is TGTGCCAGCAGCCCCGGGGGAGCGGGAGTAGGGGAGTTCTTC. Together with reference TRBV11-2 and TRBJ2-1, the CDR3 gives the full variable domain: EAGVAQSPRYKIIEKRQSVAFWCNPISGHATLYWYQQILGQGPKLLIQFQNNGVVDDSQLPKDRFSAERLKGVDSTLKIQPAKLEDSAVYLCASSPGGAGVGEFFGPGTRLTVL.

The chain has TRBV11-3 and TRBJ2-1; 10 positions agree with TRBD2. This CDR3 has 15 residues. The germline gives CDR1 SGHNT, CDR2 YENEEA. With V trimmed by 5 bases and J by 12 bases, 13 bases remained unmatched. The CDR3 DNA reads as TGTGCCAGCAGCCCTAGCGGGAGAGGCTTAGGGGTGCAGTTCTTC. Residues: CASSPSGRGLGVQFF.

The gene calls are TRBV11-2 and TRBJ2-1; D is possibly TRBD1 or TRBD2 (5 bases each). V lost 5 bases and J 9 bases, leaving 26 bases between the germline ends. Germline V gives CDR1 SGHAT, CDR2 FQNNGV. There are 17 residues in the CDR3. CDR3 region: CASSTARRDPLFGEQFF. The CDR3 DNA reads as TGTGCCAGCAGCACGGCGCGCCGGGACCCCTTGTTCGGTGAGCAGTTCTTC.

The J gene is TRBJ2-1, the V gene TRBV9, with 12 bases identical to TRBD2. V lost 4 bases to trimming and J lost 9 bases; unmatched junction nucleotides: 11. Germline V gives CDR1 SGDLS, CDR2 YYNGEE. The CDR3 covers 16 residues. CDR3 in amino acids: CASSYDISSGRGEQFF. The CDR3 coding sequence is TGTGCCAGCAGCTACGATATATCTAGCGGGAGGGGTGAGCAGTTCTTC. The complete variable domain, with remaining parts taken from reference TRBV9 and TRBJ2-1, reads DSGVTQTPKHLITATGQRVTLRCSPRSGDLSVYWYQQSLDQGLQFLIQYYNGEERAKGNILERFSAQQFPDLHSELNLSSLELGDSALYFCASSYDISSGRGEQFFGPGTRLTVL.

About this clone itself: Other nucleotide sequences in the sample specify the same CDR3. This chain joins TRBV29-1 and TRBJ1-2; D ambiguous. The CDR3 is made up of 11 amino acids. V lost 4 bases and J 6 bases, leaving 9 bases between the germline ends. Germline V gene data show CDR1 as SQVTM and CDR2 as ANQGSEA. The CDR3 nucleotides are TGCAGCGTTGTGGCAGGAAATGGCTACACCTTC. Encoded protein: CSVVAGNGYTF.

The chain couples TRBV7-2 to TRBJ2-3, with 7 bases that match TRBD2. Germline V gene sequence: CDR1 SGHTA, CDR2 FQGNSA. V trimming: 2 bases; J trimming: 5 bases; junction bases outside the gene matches: 13. The CDR3 consists of 17 residues. CDR3 coding DNA: TGTGCCAGCAGCTTATCTGTCAGGCGGGCGGGAGTAGATACGCAGTATTTT. It codes for CASSLSVRRAGVDTQYF.

The chain carries TRBV11-2 and TRBJ2-5; tentatively, D is TRBD1 (5 bases). V lost 0 bases and J 5 bases, leaving 16 bases between the germline ends. The CDR3 extends over 16 amino acids. Looked up from germline, CDR1 is SGHAT and CDR2 is FQNNGV. The chain's CDR3 is CASSLESGWSGETQYF. The CDR3 DNA is TGTGCCAGCAGCTTAGAGTCAGGGTGGTCAGGGGAGACCCAGTACTTC.

The CDR3 coding sequence is TGCGCCACCACGCCGAGCCCGGATTACAATGAGCAGTTCTTC. Its protein product is CATTPSPDYNEQFF. The rearrangement joins TRBV4-1 to TRBJ2-1; D call uncertain. Germline assignment: CDR1 MGHRA and CDR2 YSYEKL. V lost 10 bases to trimming and J lost 4 bases, with 17 bases between them. This CDR3 comprises 14 residues.

The chain combines TRBV5-6 with TRBJ2-1; 10 nucleotides line up with TRBD1. V shed 4 bases and J 4 bases; nucleotides not matched to a gene: 8. This CDR3 is built from 16 residues. In germline, CDR1 is SGHDT, CDR2 YYEEEE. The CDR3 loop is CASSKEPGQGYNEQFF. The CDR3 DNA reads as TGTGCCAGCAGCAAGGAACCGGGACAGGGGTACAATGAGCAGTTCTTC.

This chain links TRBV19 with TRBJ2-7; 10 nucleotides match TRBD1. The CDR3 sequence is 16 residues long. CDR1 is LNHDA and CDR2 is SQIVND in the germline V gene (reference sequence). V lost 6 bases to trimming and J lost 5 bases; unmatched junction nucleotides: 13. The CDR3 region is CASSPTVGTGVHEQYF. The CDR3 DNA follows: TGTGCCAGTAGCCCAACGGTGGGGACAGGGGTTCACGAGCAGTACTTC. The full variable domain, rest sourced from reference TRBV19 and TRBJ2-7, is DGGITQSPKYLFRKEGQNVTLSCEQNLNHDAMYWYRQDPGQGLRLIYYSQIVNDFQKGDIAEGYSVSREKKESFPLTVTSAQKNPTAFYLCASSPTVGTGVHEQYFGPGTRLTVT.

CDR3 amino acids: CASSLKWAPYEQYF. In nucleotides, the CDR3 is TGTGCCAGCAGCTTAAAGTGGGCCCCCTACGAGCAGTACTTC. The chain joins TRBV5-4 to TRBJ2-7; D is undetermined. The CDR3 has 14 residues. V was clipped by 2 bases and J by 2 bases, with 11 bases between them. CDR1 and CDR2 (germline): SGHNT, YYREEE (reference sequence).

This clone was observed a single time. The J gene is TRBJ2-7, the V gene TRBV10-1; unclear D gene. The CDR3 runs 15 residues. V lost 0 bases and J 3 bases, leaving 12 bases between the germline ends. Germline V gives CDR1 WNHNN, CDR2 SYGVQD (reference sequence). The CDR3 spells CASSESGSSLYEQYF. CDR3 nucleotide sequence: TGCGCCAGCAGTGAGTCGGGCAGCTCCCTCTACGAGCAGTACTTC.

V gene TRBV7-9 combines with J gene TRBJ1-1, with 8 bases that match TRBD1. Looked up from germline, CDR1 is SEHNR and CDR2 is FQNEAQ (reference sequence). The CDR3 has 15 amino acids. Trimming at V came to 4 bases and at J to 0 bases, leaving 4 bases not matched to a gene. The DNA of the CDR3 is TGTGCCAGCAGCTCACAGGGGGTACTGAACACTGAAGCTTTCTTT. This encodes CASSSQGVLNTEAFF.

V gene TRBV18 combines with J gene TRBJ2-7; TRBD1 matches 10 bases. Germline loops: CDR1 KGHSH, CDR2 LQKENI. With 2 bases clipped from V and 7 bases from J, the junction kept 8 bases outside the gene matches. This CDR3 has 15 amino acids. CDR3 DNA: TGTGCCAGCTCACCATCGAGACAGGGGGCGGGAGAGCAGTACTTC. Protein: CASSPSRQGAGEQYF.

CDR3 sequence: CASSFLGRGETQYF. In DNA, the CDR3 is TGTGCCAGCAGTTTCTTAGGGCGGGGGGAGACCCAGTACTTC. J is TRBJ2-5 and V is TRBV28, with TRBD2 matching over 7 bases. The germline V gene has CDR1 MDHEN and CDR2 SYDVKM. V shed 3 bases, J shed 5 bases, and the junction held 6 bases outside the gene matches. The CDR3 runs to 14 residues.

This chain uses TRBV29-1 with TRBJ1-2; D call uncertain. Per germline, CDR1 SQVTM and CDR2 ANQGSEA. The CDR3 is 12 residues long. Trimming took off 0 bases at V and 13 bases at J, with 15 bases between the two ends. CDR3 in amino acids: CSVEDRDNLSTF. CDR3 DNA: TGCAGCGTTGAAGACCGAGACAATCTCAGCACCTTC. The full variable domain, completed using reference TRBV29-1 and TRBJ1-2, is SAVISQKPSRDICQRGTSLTIQCQVDSQVTMMFWYRQQPGQSLTLIATANQGSEATYESGFVIDKFPISRPNLTFSTLTVSNMSPEDSSIYLCSVEDRDNLSTFGSGTRLTVV.

CDR3 coding DNA: TGTGCCAGCAGCTCCCGGGACAGGGGTCATGAGCAGTTCTTC. Translated: CASSSRDRGHEQFF. The chain couples TRBV7-9 to TRBJ2-1; 10 positions match TRBD1. The CDR3 extends over 14 amino acids. Germline V lookup: CDR1 SEHNR, CDR2 FQNEAQ (reference sequence). V lost 4 bases and J lost 8; bases outside the gene matches: 5.

The rearrangement uses TRBV15 and TRBJ2-7; 8 bases line up with TRBD2. The CDR3 runs 15 residues. V lost 1 base and J lost 10; bases outside the gene matches: 12. Per the germline V gene, CDR1 is LNHNV and CDR2 is YYDKDF (reference sequence). The CDR3 region is CATSRGGEGAGEQYF. DNA for the CDR3: TGTGCCACCAGCAGAGGGGGGGAGGGAGCGGGAGAACAGTACTTC.

V gene TRBV7-9 combines with J gene TRBJ1-1; TRBD1 might be the D (6 bases). Germline assignment: CDR1 SEHNR and CDR2 FQNEAQ (reference sequence). CDR3 length: 16 amino acids. V was shortened by 5 bases and J by 0 bases, with 16 bases between the two germline ends. CDR3 nucleotides: TGTGCCAGCAGCCCCGGACAGTTTCTAATGAACACTGAAGCTTTCTTT. As protein: CASSPGQFLMNTEAFF.

The V call is TRBV5-8, the J call TRBJ2-1; tentatively, D is TRBD2 (6 bases). V lost 0 bases to trimming and J lost 4 bases, with 11 bases between them. Germline V gene lookup returns CDR1 SGHTS and CDR2 YDEGEE. This CDR3 comprises 15 residues. The CDR3 here is CASSLGGGFYNEQFF. CDR3 DNA: TGTGCCAGCAGCTTGGGTGGGGGGTTTTACAATGAGCAGTTCTTC.

This clone has a single count. The chain has TRBV11-2 and TRBJ2-7; no firm D call. Trimming left V 1 base short and J 5 bases short, with 12 bases between. The V gene's germline CDR1 is SGHAT and CDR2 FQNNGV. CDR3 length equals 14 residues. The CDR3: CASSLVARQDEQYF. The DNA for the CDR3 is TGTGCCAGCAGCTTAGTTGCGCGGCAAGACGAGCAGTACTTC.

CDR3: CASSLKSREPWSTEAFF. CDR3 nucleotides: TGTGCCAGCAGCCTAAAGTCGAGGGAGCCGTGGAGCACTGAAGCTTTCTTT. The rearrangement joins TRBV9 to TRBJ1-1; no clear D gene. V was cut by 4 bases and J by 4 bases, with 23 bases left in between. The CDR3 loop spans 17 amino acids. Looked up from germline, CDR1 is SGDLS and CDR2 is YYNGEE.

The rearrangement uses TRBV29-1 and TRBJ2-3; 15 bases fit TRBD2. The length of the CDR3 is 17 residues. The germline V gene encodes CDR1 SQVTM and CDR2 ANQGSEA. The V and J ends lost 3 bases and 6 bases, in that order; junction bases with no gene match: 10. The chain's CDR3 is CSVDGTSGRPHWDTQYF. The CDR3 DNA reads as TGCAGCGTTGATGGGACTAGCGGGAGGCCTCATTGGGATACGCAGTATTTT.